This T cell receptor beta chain was sequenced in a study of identical twins. The CDR3 totals 14 residues. V lost 6 bases and J lost 0, with 9 bases in between. CDR1 SGHRS and CDR2 YFSETQ come from the germline V gene. In this sample, this clonotype turned up many times. TCRdb itself ran the 5' RACE reads through MiXCR, one entry per CDR3 protein. Among hundreds of thousands of distinct CDR3 sequences listed, approximately 6.1% were seen once. This clonotype originated in a man aged 18 to 35 in good health. The V gene is TRBV5-1, the J gene TRBJ2-2, with D uncertain. Sequenced input: naive T cells sorted from blood. The CDR3 spells CASNRAANTGELFF. The CDR3 nucleotides are TGCGCCAGCAATAGGGCGGCGAACACCGGGGAGCTGTTTTTT.